This TCR beta chain was observed in a study of Tregs in tolerant kidney transplant recipients. CDR3 size: 17 residues. Germline V gene data show CDR1 as DFQATT and CDR2 as SNEGSKA (reference sequence). With 3 bases clipped from V and 0 bases from J, the junction kept 10 bases outside the gene matches. Here immunoSEQ multiplex PCR was the method, and the copy in TCRdb shows in-frame clones only, minus some. In total, the table holds fewer than 35,000 clones. As regards this clone: Read data end 3 residues before the CDR3 end; the end is taken from the germline J gene.

The input for sequencing was CD8+ T cells from blood, taken before the transplant. The chain combines TRBV20-1 with TRBJ2-7; 11 bases are shared with TRBD2. The sequence was obtained from a human donor who received a combined kidney and bone marrow transplant. The CDR3 DNA, read in part, is TGCAGTGCTAGGGGAAGACTAGCGGGGTTCTTCTCCTACGAG. Encoded protein: CSARGRLAGFFSYE. The whole CDR3 protein is CSARGRLAGFFSYEQYF.